Each of the 20 T cell receptor beta chains below was sequenced from the same sample in a study of cytomegalovirus exposure and HLA in healthy donors. The study ran its PCR with 60 Vbeta and 13 Jbeta primers. Profiling relied on immunoSEQ multiplex PCR, and the TCRdb table lists in-frame clones only, not all of them. The table records fewer than 70,000 clones, 74% of them present only once. Sequencing was performed on PBMCs. Receptors were obtained from an older woman in good health and CMV-seropositive.

This clone was detected once. CDR3: CASSGRGYGYTF. The CDR3 coding sequence is TGTGCCAGTAGTGGTCGGGGATACGGCTACACCTTC. This chain connects TRBV19 to TRBJ1-2, with D hard to call. In germline, CDR1 is LNHDA, CDR2 SQIVND (reference sequence). The CDR3 contains 12 residues. Deletions cut 5 bases from V and 8 bases from J, with 12 bases between.

The chain combines TRBV5-4 with TRBJ2-2; 8 nucleotides align to TRBD2. Germline V gene lookup returns CDR1 SGHNT and CDR2 YYREEE (reference sequence). This CDR3 has 16 residues. Trimming took 4 bases from V and 1 from J; bases not matched to a gene: 6. CDR3 bases: TGTGCCAGCAGCCAAGGGACTAGGAGGAACACCGGGGAGCTGTTTTTT. Amino acid sequence: CASSQGTRRNTGELFF.

The chain combines TRBV5-1 with TRBJ2-2; possible D gene TRBD1, 6 bases. V gave up 1 base and J gave up 7 bases, with 11 bases separating them. This CDR3 has 14 amino acids. Germline V gene data show CDR1 as SGHRS and CDR2 as YFSETQ. The CDR3: CASSLRGSDGELFF. In nucleotides, the CDR3 is TGCGCCAGCAGCTTGAGGGGGAGTGACGGGGAGCTGTTTTTT.

J is TRBJ2-3 and V is TRBV20-1; D unresolved. The CDR3 has 11 residues. Germline V gives CDR1 DFQATT, CDR2 SNEGSKA (reference sequence). Trimming took off 6 bases at V and 6 bases at J, with 10 bases between the two ends. The CDR3 is CSAPNFDTQYF. The CDR3 region has the DNA TGCAGTGCACCCAACTTCGATACGCAGTATTTT.

The chain is built from TRBV5-6 and TRBJ2-1, with a tentative D call TRBD1 (5 bases). Germline assignment: CDR1 SGHDT and CDR2 YYEEEE. The V end was cut by 0 bases, the J end by 11 bases, with 6 bases between. This CDR3 contains 11 residues. CDR3 DNA: TGTGCCAGCAGCTTGGGGGGCCAGCAGTTCTTC. It is translated as CASSLGGQQFF.

V gene TRBV6-6 combines with J gene TRBJ2-7; weak D call: TRBD2 (5 bases). This CDR3 region has 13 residues. With 5 bases removed from V and 2 bases from J, the gap between germline ends came to 10 bases. Germline V gene sequence: CDR1 MNHNY, CDR2 SVGAGI (reference sequence). CDR3 region: CASSLSGTYEQYF. DNA of the CDR3: TGTGCCAGCAGTCTGTCGGGAACCTACGAGCAGTACTTC.

This chain links TRBV6-5 with TRBJ1-2; D is uncertain. The CDR3 runs to 16 residues. Germline CDR1 MNHEY, CDR2 SVGAGI. The ends were cut back, 0 bases at V and 11 bases at J, with 22 bases in the middle. CDR3 DNA sequence: TGTGCCAGCAGTTACTCCCCGAACGGGGTCTTCGGTGGATACACCTTC. It yields the protein CASSYSPNGVFGGYTF.

V is TRBV12-5 and J is TRBJ2-5; a weak D match, TRBD1 (5 bases). Germline V lookup: CDR1 LGHNT, CDR2 FRNRAP. Trimming left V 5 bases short and J 2 bases short, with 12 bases between. The CDR3 has 14 residues. CDR3 amino acids: CASGLQGTQETQYF. CDR3 nucleotides: TGTGCTAGTGGTCTCCAGGGAACACAAGAGACCCAGTACTTC.

This clone was seen a few times. The genes are TRBV6-1 and TRBJ2-7, with TRBD2 identical over 12 bases. V dropped 3 bases and J dropped 0; count of bases not matched to a gene: 3. CDR1 and CDR2 (germline): MNHNS, SASEGT. This CDR3 comprises 16 residues. DNA for the CDR3: TGTGCCAGCAGTGAGCGGACTAGCGGGGTCTCCTACGAGCAGTACTTC. This codes for CASSERTSGVSYEQYF.

This chain connects TRBV20-1 to TRBJ1-1; D is ambiguous. The CDR3 totals 11 residues. V shed 6 bases and J shed 1 base, with 6 bases lying between them. Germline values: CDR1 DFQATT, CDR2 SNEGSKA (reference sequence). The CDR3 here is CSAGGNTEAFF. The DNA for the CDR3 is TGCAGTGCGGGAGGGAACACTGAAGCTTTCTTT.

This sequence joins TRBV5-1 and TRBJ1-1, with unresolved D. V was shortened by 4 bases and J by 5 bases, with 15 bases between the two germline ends. The V gene's germline CDR1 is SGHRS and CDR2 YFSETQ. CDR3 length equals 14 residues. The CDR3 spells CASSVDGVGTEAFF. The DNA of the CDR3 is TGCGCCAGCAGCGTGGACGGGGTGGGGACTGAAGCTTTCTTT.

V gene TRBV6-6 combines with J gene TRBJ1-1; TRBD1 agrees at 8 bases. Germline trimming cut 0 bases from V and 7 bases from J; bases unmatched to any gene: 1. Germline lookup yields CDR1 MNHNY and CDR2 SVGAGI (reference sequence). The CDR3 spans 13 residues. CDR3 DNA: TGTGCCAGCAGTTACTCCGGACAGGGTGAAGCTTTCTTT. Protein product: CASSYSGQGEAFF.

J is TRBJ2-7 and V is TRBV5-5, with TRBD2 matching over 10 bases. The germline gives CDR1 SGHKS, CDR2 YYEKEE (reference sequence). This CDR3 contains 15 residues. V trimming: 2 bases; J trimming: 3 bases; junction bases outside the gene matches: 5. Here the CDR3 reads CASSLAGGPGYEQYF. In DNA form, the CDR3 reads TGTGCCAGCAGCTTAGCGGGGGGGCCGGGCTACGAGCAGTACTTC. The whole variable domain, filled in from reference TRBV5-5 and TRBJ2-7, reads DAGVTQSPTHLIKTRGQQVTLRCSPISGHKSVSWYQQVLGQGPQFIFQYYEKEERGRGNFPDRFSARQFPNYSSELNVNALLLGDSALYLCASSLAGGPGYEQYFGPGTRLTVT.

The chain has TRBV5-4 and TRBJ2-1; TRBD2 agrees at 10 bases. Unmatched junction bases numbered 3, after V lost 0 bases and J lost 6 bases. From germline, CDR1 is SGHNT and CDR2 YYREEE (reference sequence). This CDR3 comprises 15 residues. The CDR3 sequence: CASSLGAGGPNEQFF. CDR3 coding DNA: TGTGCCAGCAGCTTGGGAGCGGGGGGGCCCAATGAGCAGTTCTTC.

The chain employs TRBV30 and TRBJ2-1, with 15 bases matching TRBD2. The CDR3 contains 16 residues. Germline CDR1 and CDR2: GTSNPN and SVGIG (reference sequence). Trimming took 5 bases from V and 7 from J; bases not matched to a gene: 9. The CDR3 region is CAWGGLAGGPQNEQFF. DNA for the CDR3: TGTGCCTGGGGCGGACTAGCGGGAGGGCCGCAGAATGAGCAGTTCTTC.

The genes are TRBV6-5 and TRBJ1-5, with 8 bases aligning to TRBD1. The germline CDR1 and CDR2 sequences are MNHEY and SVGAGI. There are 16 residues in the CDR3. J was trimmed by 1 base and V by 4 bases; bases with no gene match: 6. DNA of the CDR3: TGTGCCAGCAGTTCCCAGGGGGCTCGGAGCAATCAGCCCCAGCATTTT. Protein product: CASSSQGARSNQPQHF.

The rearrangement links TRBV9 to TRBJ1-3; 8 bases map to TRBD1. Germline V gives CDR1 SGDLS, CDR2 YYNGEE. V lost 5 bases, J lost 0 bases, and 4 bases stayed unmatched. The CDR3 extends over 15 amino acids. The CDR3 here is CASRGTGNSGNTIYF. The CDR3 DNA is TGTGCCAGCAGGGGGACAGGAAACTCTGGAAACACCATATATTTT.

The V call is TRBV5-6, the J call TRBJ2-7; 10 bases agree with TRBD1. Germline lookup yields CDR1 SGHDT and CDR2 YYEEEE. The J segment lost 4 bases and the V segment lost 4 bases, leaving 11 bases of the junction unmatched. This CDR3 comprises 16 residues. The CDR3 bases are TGTGCCAGCAGCCATCTTCCGGGACAGGGGACGTACGAGCAGTACTTC. Translated, it gives CASSHLPGQGTYEQYF.

V and J are TRBV30 and TRBJ1-5, with D maybe TRBD1 (6 bases). The germline V gene has CDR1 GTSNPN and CDR2 SVGIG (reference sequence). This CDR3 is 13 amino acids long. Trimming cost V 5 bases and J 6 bases, with 14 bases left between them. Here the CDR3 DNA reads TGTGCCTGGTCGGGGGGGGCGAGTCAGCCCCAGCATTTT. Translated: CAWSGGASQPQHF.

The chain uses TRBV5-1 and TRBJ2-7; TRBD2 agrees at 7 bases. V shed 0 bases, J shed 4 bases, and the junction held 4 bases outside the gene matches. Germline V gene data show CDR1 as SGHRS and CDR2 as YFSETQ. The CDR3 has 14 amino acids. The CDR3 sequence: CASSLGTSIYEQYF. The CDR3 region has the DNA TGCGCCAGCAGCTTGGGGACTAGTATTTACGAGCAGTACTTC. Based on the CDR3 plus reference TRBV5-1 and TRBJ2-7, the full variable domain is KAGVTQTPRYLIKTRGQQVTLSCSPISGHRSVSWYQQTPGQGLQFLFEYFSETQRNKGNFPGRFSGRQFSNSRSEMNVSTLELGDSALYLCASSLGTSIYEQYFGPGTRLTVT.